These 7 T cell receptor beta chains share one sample of origin, sequenced in a study of T cell responses to AZD1222 COVID-19 vaccine. Profiled with immunoSEQ multiplex PCR; TCRdb holds only in-frame clones, not every one. This table holds about 150,000 clones, over 75% found once. Sequencing used peripheral blood, obtained on day 0 of AZD1222 vaccination. The receptors were gathered from an adult in good health.

This clone is a singleton in its sample. The chain couples TRBV12-3 or TRBV12-4 to TRBJ2-6; D remains unclear. This CDR3 has 13 amino acids. Trimming cost V 6 bases and J 1 base, with 4 bases left between them. DNA for the CDR3: TGTGCCAGCAGCCCGTCTGGGGCCAACGTCCTGACTTTC. It translates to CASSPSGANVLTF.

This chain links TRBV4-2 with TRBJ2-7; D is undetermined. The CDR3 covers 13 residues. V dropped 3 bases and J dropped 3 bases, with 9 bases sitting between them. Germline CDR1 LGHNA, CDR2 YNFKEQ. CDR3 in DNA: TGTGCCAGCAGCCAGGACGGCGACTACGAGCAGTACTTC. Translating gives CASSQDGDYEQYF.

The chain links TRBV11-3 to TRBJ2-7; weak D call: TRBD2 (6 bases). Germline V lookup: CDR1 SGHNT, CDR2 YENEEA. This CDR3 has 14 amino acids. Trimming shortened V by 3 bases and J by 3 bases, and 12 bases separated the two germline ends. As DNA, the CDR3 is TGTGCCAGCAGCTTGCGGGACTGGGACTACGAGCAGTACTTC. Its protein is CASSLRDWDYEQYF.

This clone is a singleton in its sample. The genes are TRBV19 and TRBJ1-5; 7 bases are shared with TRBD1. Germline CDR1 is LNHDA and CDR2 is SQIVND (reference sequence). J lost 4 bases, V lost 6 bases, and 9 bases had no gene match. This CDR3 has 15 amino acids. The CDR3 spells CASRGEGAWNQPQHF. As DNA, the CDR3 is TGTGCCAGTAGAGGCGAGGGGGCTTGGAATCAGCCCCAGCATTTT.

The chain combines TRBV7-9 with TRBJ2-2; TRBD2 is a possible D gene (5 bases). Germline values: CDR1 SEHNR, CDR2 FQNEAQ (reference sequence). V dropped 6 bases and J dropped 4 bases, with 9 bases sitting between them. The CDR3 spans 13 residues. The CDR3 nucleotides read TGTGCCAGCAGTTTGGCGGGCACCGGGGAGCTGTTTTTT. Its protein product is CASSLAGTGELFF.

The chain couples TRBV7-2 to TRBJ1-6, with D possibly matching TRBD1 (6 bases). This CDR3 is built from 16 residues. The V gene lost 5 bases and the J gene lost 0 bases, with 11 bases spanning the gap. CDR1 is SGHTA, CDR2 FQGNSA, per germline. The CDR3 DNA follows: TGTGCCAGCAGCAAGGGGGGGAGCTCCTATAATTCACCCCTCCACTTT. Residues: CASSKGGSSYNSPLHF.

This rearrangement joins TRBV2 to TRBJ2-2, with 8 bases identical to TRBD2. This CDR3 region has 13 residues. With V trimmed by 6 bases and J by 6 bases, 3 bases remained unmatched. Germline lookup yields CDR1 SNHLY and CDR2 FYNNEI. CDR3 sequence (DNA): TGTGCCAGCAGGGGACTAGACGCCGGGGAGCTGTTTTTT. Protein sequence: CASRGLDAGELFF. Using reference TRBV2 and TRBJ2-2 for the parts outside the CDR3, the full variable domain is EPEVTQTPSHQVTQMGQEVILRCVPISNHLYFYWYRQILGQKVEFLVSFYNNEISEKSEIFDDQFSVERPDGSNFTLKIRSTKLEDSAMYFCASRGLDAGELFFGEGSRLTVL.